The next 17 T cell receptor beta chains were all read from a single sample in a study of CD4 T cells in relation to SARS-CoV-2 and coronaviruses. The method was immunoSEQ multiplex PCR; TCRdb's version includes in-frame clones alone and lacks a portion of them. The table shows roughly 18,000 clones, with around 77% occurring only once. The unexposed donors gave CD4+ T cells in about 2010-2019, prior to COVID-19. After around nine days of culture, CD4+ T cells were isolated. No cognate antigen is known for these TCRs. Sequencing was performed on CD4+ T cells from PBMCs, cultured in vitro. All receptors derive from a human donor in good health.

There are a few counts of this clone. V gene TRBV7-6 combines with J gene TRBJ2-1; tentative D call: TRBD2 (5 bases). CDR1 is SGHVS and CDR2 is FNYEAQ in the germline V gene. This CDR3 is 15 amino acids long. V was shortened by 0 bases and J by 10 bases, with 16 bases between the two germline ends. CDR3 nucleotides: TGTGCCAGCAGCTTAGCTAATAGGGAGACTGAAGAGCAGTTCTTC. As protein: CASSLANRETEEQFF.

The chain employs TRBV18 and TRBJ1-3; D is unresolved. CDR1 and CDR2 from the germline V gene are KGHSH and LQKENI. The CDR3 runs 15 residues. Trimming shortened V by 2 bases and J by 2 bases, and 10 bases separated the two germline ends. The CDR3 DNA follows: TGTGCCAGCTCACCATCGGCGGGCCCTGGAAACACCATATATTTT. It yields the protein CASSPSAGPGNTIYF.

This chain connects TRBV6-1 to TRBJ2-1; D gene uncertain. Germline V gives CDR1 MNHNS, CDR2 SASEGT. The CDR3 length is 14 residues. V was pared by 2 bases and J by 4 bases, with 9 bases between. This chain's CDR3 is CASSESLTYNEQFF. CDR3 nucleotides: TGTGCCAGCAGTGAAAGTCTGACTTACAATGAGCAGTTCTTC.

Written as DNA, the CDR3 is TGTGCCAGCAGCAAATTGTTTCGGACTCCCCTCAATGAGCAGTTCTTC. This translates into CASSKLFRTPLNEQFF. V and J are TRBV21-1 and TRBJ2-1; TRBD2, the table's D call, was not compared with the DNA. TRBV21-1 is designated a pseudogene. There are 16 residues in the CDR3.

Here the CDR3 DNA reads TGTGCCACCAGGGAATTCGGACAGGGGGAAGAGACCCAGTACTTC. As protein: CATREFGQGEETQYF. The V gene is TRBV15, the J gene TRBJ2-5, with 10 bases matching TRBD1. Losses at the gene ends were 6 bases for V and 3 bases for J; bases not matched to a gene: 7. The CDR3 length is 15 residues. Germline V lookup: CDR1 LNHNV, CDR2 YYDKDF (reference sequence).

The chain uses TRBV12-1 and TRBJ1-5; TRBD1 is the table's D call and was not checked against the DNA. TRBV12-1 represents a pseudogene. This CDR3 is built from 18 residues. DNA for the CDR3: TGTGCCAGCACTAGCGACAGGGACGCCTATTATAGCAATCAGCCCCAGCATTTT. Encoded protein: CASTSDRDAYYSNQPQHF.

The chain recombines TRBV12-5 with TRBJ1-1, with D possibly matching TRBD1 (6 bases). V was trimmed by 1 base and J by 3 bases, leaving 9 bases between them. The CDR3 consists of 14 residues. Germline values: CDR1 LGHNT, CDR2 FRNRAP. CDR3 coding DNA: TGTGCTAGTGGTTTGGGGGGGGCACACACTGAAGCTTTCTTT. Protein product: CASGLGGAHTEAFF.

The chain recombines TRBV6-5 with TRBJ1-1, with no clear D. Trimming stripped 0 bases from V and 0 bases from J, with 8 bases between. Germline assignment: CDR1 MNHEY and CDR2 SVGAGI. CDR3 length equals 15 residues. The CDR3 DNA is TGTGCCAGCAGTTACTCGAGGCAGATGAACACTGAAGCTTTCTTT. Translated, it gives CASSYSRQMNTEAFF.

The sample holds one count of this clone. The V and J genes are TRBV5-1 and TRBJ2-7; 8 bases agree with TRBD1. CDR1 SGHRS and CDR2 YFSETQ come from the germline V gene. The CDR3 has 14 amino acids. V trimming: 5 bases; J trimming: 3 bases; junction bases outside the gene matches: 7. CDR3 bases: TGCGCCAGCAGATTAGGACAGGGAGGCTACGAGCAGTACTTC. Translation: CASRLGQGGYEQYF.

This chain's CDR3 is CASSYSSAPGVETQYF. The CDR3, as DNA: TGTGCCAGCAGTTACTCGTCGGCTCCTGGGGTGGAGACCCAGTACTTC. The chain uses TRBV6-6 and TRBJ2-5; D ambiguous. The germline V and J ends were trimmed by 0 bases and 5 bases, with 16 bases remaining between them. The germline gives CDR1 MNHNY, CDR2 SVGAGI (reference sequence). This CDR3 contains 16 residues.

The gene calls are TRBV4-1 and TRBJ2-7; possibly TRBD2 for D (5 bases). Germline-derived CDR1 and CDR2 are MGHRA and YSYEKL. The V gene lost 1 base and the J gene lost 5 bases, with 12 bases spanning the gap. This CDR3 region has 14 residues. The CDR3 reads CASSQGVGVNEQYF. CDR3 nucleotide sequence: TGCGCCAGCAGCCAAGGAGTGGGAGTAAACGAGCAGTACTTC.

The table lists this clone with a few counts. The chain joins TRBV10-3 to TRBJ2-2; D possibly corresponds to TRBD1 (6 bases). V was clipped by 10 bases and J by 0 bases, with 15 bases between them. The CDR3 contains 15 residues. The germline gives CDR1 ENHRY, CDR2 SYGVKD. CDR3 DNA sequence: TGTGCCACCGCGGACAGCTTAGCGAACACCGGGGAGCTGTTTTTT. Protein sequence: CATADSLANTGELFF.

This clone has just one count. This chain links TRBV9 with TRBJ1-6, with a possible D match to TRBD1 (6 bases). Per germline, CDR1 SGDLS and CDR2 YYNGEE. The CDR3 covers 14 residues. The germline V and J ends were trimmed by 4 bases and 10 bases, with 15 bases remaining between them. DNA for the CDR3: TGTGCCAGCAGCTTCACAGGGACGGGGTCACCCCTCCACTTT. Translated, it gives CASSFTGTGSPLHF.

This chain links TRBV5-1 with TRBJ2-6; unclear D gene. The CDR3 runs to 15 residues. Germline V CDR1 and CDR2: SGHRS, YFSETQ. The germline V and J ends were trimmed by 2 bases and 4 bases, with 10 bases remaining between them. CDR3 amino acids: CASSFGAPGANVLTF. The CDR3 DNA sequence: TGCGCCAGCAGCTTTGGCGCCCCCGGGGCCAACGTCCTGACTTTC.

The chain couples TRBV20-1 to TRBJ1-4; 8 bases agree with TRBD1. J lost 3 bases, V lost 3 bases, and 9 bases had no gene match. Germline V gives CDR1 DFQATT, CDR2 SNEGSKA (reference sequence). This CDR3 spans 16 amino acids. In DNA form, the CDR3 reads TGCAGTGCTAGTGGGACAGGTCCCCTGGCTAATGAAAAACTGTTTTTT. This translates into CSASGTGPLANEKLFF.

J is TRBJ2-1 and V is TRBV19; 9 positions match TRBD2. This CDR3 has 15 amino acids. The V segment lost 1 base and the J segment 7 bases; nucleotides outside the gene matches: 5. Per the germline V gene, CDR1 is LNHDA and CDR2 is SQIVND (reference sequence). In nucleotides, the CDR3 is TGTGCCAGTAGTATAGTCGGCCTAGCGGGAAATGAGCAGTTCTTC. Encoded protein: CASSIVGLAGNEQFF.

The rearrangement joins TRBV28 to TRBJ1-1; no definite D call. Trimming took 3 bases from V and 1 from J, leaving 6 bases between them. The length of the CDR3 is 13 residues. CDR1 is MDHEN and CDR2 is SYDVKM in the germline V gene. The DNA of the CDR3 is TGTGCCAGCAGTTTCAACAGGAACACTGAAGCTTTCTTT. This codes for CASSFNRNTEAFF.